This T cell receptor (beta chain) was sequenced for a study of blood T cell repertoires in COVID-19. In the study overall: PBMCs, B-cell-depleted T cells, or T cells provided the cDNA or gDNA that made up the material.

As processed by the authors: Estimation of nucleated cell counts relied on the amplification of reference gene primers. TCRdb's copy holds only in-frame clones and misses some; the assay was immunoSEQ multiplex PCR. V, J and clone size reflect that table, while D and trimming were determined from the DNA. Found here are under 300,000 clones, 84% of them singletons; the top ten hold under 5%. This CDR3 is built from 13 residues. Trimming cost V 7 bases and J 10 bases; bases outside gene matches: 12. The germline gives CDR1 MNHEY, CDR2 SVGAGI. The sequence was collected from a man aged 45 to 65 with acute or convalescent COVID-19. Sequenced: peripheral blood. V and J are TRBV6-5 and TRBJ1-1; the match to TRBD1 covers 7 bases. CDR3 sequence reads: CASTQLSQGGAFF. CDR3 sequence (DNA): TGTGCCAGCACCCAACTTTCGCAGGGGGGAGCTTTCTTT.